These 21 T cell receptor beta chains share one sample of origin, sequenced in a study of cytomegalovirus exposure and HLA in healthy donors. The PCR had 60 Vbeta and 13 Jbeta primers. Assay: immunoSEQ multiplex PCR; the TCRdb copy retains only in-frame clones and omits some. The sample includes 150,000 to 200,000 clones, less than 80% of them seen just once. The sample was PBMCs. The receptors were sampled from a female donor in good health and CMV-seronegative.

This clone showed up just a few times. The chain carries TRBV7-2 and TRBJ2-5; D is possibly TRBD2 (6 bases). This CDR3 is built from 15 residues. Trimming left V 1 base short and J 6 bases short, with 15 bases between. CDR1 SGHTA and CDR2 FQGNSA come from the germline V gene. CDR3 residues: CASSLEAGRQKTQYF. The CDR3 DNA sequence: TGTGCCAGCAGCTTAGAGGCAGGGAGGCAAAAGACCCAGTACTTC.

CDR3 protein: CASSPVGPLSYNEQFF. CDR3 nucleotide sequence: TGCGCCAGCAGCCCAGTGGGCCCGCTATCCTACAATGAGCAGTTCTTC. V and J are TRBV5-1 and TRBJ2-1, with no clear D. CDR1 is SGHRS and CDR2 is YFSETQ in the germline V gene. The CDR3 runs to 16 residues. Deletions cut 4 bases from V and 1 base from J, with 15 bases between. Looking up the rest from reference TRBV5-1 and TRBJ2-1 gives the full variable domain: KAGVTQTPRYLIKTRGQQVTLSCSPISGHRSVSWYQQTPGQGLQFLFEYFSETQRNKGNFPGRFSGRQFSNSRSEMNVSTLELGDSALYLCASSPVGPLSYNEQFFGPGTRLTVL.

The V call is TRBV28, the J call TRBJ2-3; maybe TRBD1 (5 bases). This CDR3 region has 15 residues. Germline V gives CDR1 MDHEN, CDR2 SYDVKM. The V gene lost 1 base and the J gene lost 1 base, with 9 bases spanning the gap. In nucleotides, the CDR3 is TGTGCCAGCAGTTTATCAACAGGAGGCACAGATACGCAGTATTTT. Translated, it gives CASSLSTGGTDTQYF.

The chain is built from TRBV18 and TRBJ1-1; D remains ambiguous. CDR3 length: 12 amino acids. Trimming removed 4 bases from V and 1 base from J, with 4 bases in between. CDR1 and CDR2 from the germline V gene are KGHSH and LQKENI. CDR3 in amino acids: CASSRENTEAFF. DNA for the CDR3: TGTGCCAGCTCACGCGAGAACACTGAAGCTTTCTTT.

This chain connects TRBV9 to TRBJ1-6, with TRBD1 identical over 7 bases. After removal of 0 bases from V and 6 bases from J, the junction contained 6 bases not matched to a gene. The CDR3 length is 16 residues. The germline CDR1 and CDR2 sequences are SGDLS and YYNGEE. As DNA, the CDR3 is TGTGCCAGCAGCGTAGAGGGCAGGGGGTCTAATTCACCCCTCCACTTT. It specifies CASSVEGRGSNSPLHF.

The rearrangement links TRBV19 to TRBJ2-2, with D uncertain. The ends were cut back, 3 bases at V and 5 bases at J, with 10 bases in the middle. Per germline, CDR1 LNHDA and CDR2 SQIVND (reference sequence). This CDR3 is built from 14 residues. CDR3 in DNA: TGTGCCAGTAGTATTAGTCCTCTTACCGGGGAGCTGTTTTTT. Translated: CASSISPLTGELFF.

The V and J genes are TRBV7-9 and TRBJ2-2; the match to TRBD1 covers 7 bases. The V and J ends lost 3 bases and 6 bases, in that order; junction bases with no gene match: 7. The CDR3 spans 15 residues. The germline V gene encodes CDR1 SEHNR and CDR2 FQNEAQ (reference sequence). This chain's CDR3 is CASSLLTGSAGELFF. In DNA form, the CDR3 reads TGTGCCAGCAGCTTGCTGACAGGGTCCGCCGGGGAGCTGTTTTTT.

The chain couples TRBV7-3 to TRBJ2-7, with 8 bases that match TRBD1. CDR1 and CDR2 (germline): SGHTA, FQGTGA. The CDR3 loop spans 15 amino acids. V dropped 5 bases and J dropped 2; count of bases not matched to a gene: 8. The CDR3 is CASSQDRAYPYEQYF. The CDR3 DNA follows: TGTGCCAGCAGCCAGGACAGGGCGTACCCCTACGAGCAGTACTTC.

The chain carries TRBV27 and TRBJ2-7; possible D gene TRBD1, 5 bases. The V end was cut by 8 bases, the J end by 4 bases, with 21 bases between. The CDR3 loop spans 15 amino acids. CDR1 is MNHEY and CDR2 is SMNVEV in the germline V gene (reference sequence). The CDR3 loop is CASAKTAPVPYEQYF. The CDR3 DNA reads TGTGCCAGCGCCAAGACAGCCCCCGTACCGTACGAGCAGTACTTC.

This clone was observed a few times. V gene TRBV28 combines with J gene TRBJ2-7, with D perhaps TRBD1 (6 bases). This CDR3 contains 16 residues. Germline-derived CDR1 and CDR2 are MDHEN and SYDVKM. V lost 5 bases and J lost 2, with 19 bases in between. Here the CDR3 DNA reads TGTGCCAGCAGTATTACCACAGGGCCCTCAACCTACGAGCAGTACTTC. Encoded protein: CASSITTGPSTYEQYF.

This chain uses TRBV6-4 with TRBJ1-1; no reliable D call. The CDR3 runs 13 residues. Germline assignment: CDR1 MRHNA and CDR2 SNTAGT. V was trimmed by 3 bases and J by 1 base, leaving 6 bases between them. CDR3 protein: CASSEAANTEAFF. CDR3 coding DNA: TGTGCCAGCAGTGAGGCCGCGAACACTGAAGCTTTCTTT.

The chain links TRBV6-5 to TRBJ2-5; 7 bases agree with TRBD1. The trim removed 0 bases at V and 2 bases at J, leaving 3 bases unmatched. The CDR3 covers 15 residues. Germline V gene data show CDR1 as MNHEY and CDR2 as SVGAGI. CDR3 residues: CASSYSGQKQETQYF. The CDR3 coding sequence is TGTGCCAGCAGTTACTCGGGACAGAAACAAGAGACCCAGTACTTC.

This chain links TRBV7-6 with TRBJ2-5; possibly TRBD2 for D (6 bases). Germline-derived CDR1 and CDR2 are SGHVS and FNYEAQ. Trimming took 5 bases from V and 4 from J, leaving 20 bases between them. This CDR3 is 16 amino acids long. The CDR3 nucleotides are TGTGCCAGCAGCCCCGGGAGACTAGTGGGTCCAGAGACCCAGTACTTC. Its translation is CASSPGRLVGPETQYF.

This clone was detected a few times. The rearrangement joins TRBV4-1 to TRBJ2-3; the match to TRBD2 covers 7 bases. Germline loops: CDR1 MGHRA, CDR2 YSYEKL. The CDR3 totals 15 residues. V lost 0 bases and J lost 6; bases outside the gene matches: 6. The CDR3: CASSQELAVRDTQYF. DNA of the CDR3: TGCGCCAGCAGCCAAGAGCTAGCGGTTCGGGATACGCAGTATTTT.

This chain uses TRBV28 with TRBJ2-5; 7 bases are shared with TRBD1. V lost 2 bases to trimming and J lost 2 bases; unmatched junction nucleotides: 5. CDR1 MDHEN and CDR2 SYDVKM come from the germline V gene. CDR3 length equals 15 residues. The CDR3 nucleotides read TGTGCCAGCAGTTTACTGTGGGGACAGCAAGAGACCCAGTACTTC. Translating gives CASSLLWGQQETQYF.

The CDR3 loop reads CASSEGLAGGSGELFF. CDR3 sequence (DNA): TGTGCCAGCAGTGAGGGACTAGCGGGAGGGTCCGGGGAGCTGTTTTTT. The rearrangement links TRBV28 to TRBJ2-2; TRBD2 agrees at 16 bases. The germline V gene encodes CDR1 MDHEN and CDR2 SYDVKM. This CDR3 spans 16 amino acids. The J segment lost 6 bases and the V segment lost 5 bases, leaving 3 bases of the junction unmatched.

This clone came up a few times. The J gene is TRBJ2-5, the V gene TRBV4-2; D may be TRBD2 (6 bases). The CDR3 contains 13 residues. CDR1 and CDR2 from the germline V gene are LGHNA and YNFKEQ. The germline V and J ends were trimmed by 6 bases and 5 bases, with 13 bases remaining between them. In DNA form, the CDR3 reads TGTGCCAGCAGGGGAGGCGGGTGGGAGACCCAGTACTTC. Translation: CASRGGGWETQYF.

J is TRBJ2-7 and V is TRBV20-1; D is uncertain. The CDR3 runs 11 residues. Germline CDR1 reads DFQATT; CDR2 reads SNEGSKA (reference sequence). The V and J ends lost 6 bases and 6 bases respectively, with 12 bases between them. The CDR3 DNA reads as TGCAGTGCCCTTTACGCGCGCGAGCAGTACTTC. Amino acids: CSALYAREQYF.

V and J are TRBV7-2 and TRBJ1-2, with TRBD1 identical over 7 bases. Germline V CDR1 and CDR2: SGHTA, FQGNSA. The CDR3 is made up of 15 amino acids. V was pared by 1 base and J by 8 bases, with 10 bases of the junction left unmatched. The CDR3 loop reads CASSLEVDRAWGYTF. The CDR3 DNA is TGTGCCAGCAGCTTAGAGGTAGACAGGGCCTGGGGCTACACCTTC.

The V call is TRBV7-2, the J call TRBJ2-3; unclear D gene. Per germline, CDR1 SGHTA and CDR2 FQGNSA. CDR3 length equals 14 residues. V lost 5 bases to trimming and J lost 6 bases, with 15 bases between them. In DNA, the CDR3 is TGTGCCAGCAGCACAATCCCTAGTACGGATACGCAGTATTTT. Amino acid sequence: CASSTIPSTDTQYF.

The chain carries TRBV7-9 and TRBJ1-2; the match to TRBD1 covers 8 bases. The V gene end was trimmed by 7 bases and the J gene end by 1 base; junction bases not matched to a gene: 11. This CDR3 region has 16 residues. Per the germline V gene, CDR1 is SEHNR and CDR2 is FQNEAQ (reference sequence). CDR3 region: CASTRSGQAFNYGYTF. The CDR3 bases are TGTGCCAGCACCCGTTCGGGACAGGCGTTTAACTATGGCTACACCTTC.